A single sample is the source of the 29 T cell receptor beta chains below, sequenced in a study of blood T cell repertoires in COVID-19. The method was immunoSEQ multiplex PCR; TCRdb's version includes in-frame clones alone and lacks a portion of them. The sample yields about 81,000 clones, approximately 82% seen once. Sequenced input: peripheral blood. These receptors all stem from a human donor in a cohort sampled during active COVID-19.

The V and J genes are TRBV18 and TRBJ1-1, with a possible D match to TRBD1 (5 bases). This CDR3 is 16 amino acids long. Germline CDR1 and CDR2: KGHSH and LQKENI. Trimming took 3 bases from V and 1 from J, leaving 15 bases between them. The CDR3 DNA reads TGTGCCAGCTCACCCATGACGGAGGGGAGGAACACTGAAGCTTTCTTT. The encoded protein is CASSPMTEGRNTEAFF.

CDR3 loop: CASSQAGAPYEQYF. In DNA form, the CDR3 reads TGTGCCAGCAGCCAGGCAGGGGCGCCCTACGAGCAGTACTTC. The chain joins TRBV14 to TRBJ2-7, with a tentative D call TRBD1 (6 bases). CDR3 length: 14 residues. V was shortened by 3 bases and J by 2 bases, with 11 bases between the two germline ends. CDR1 is SGHDN and CDR2 is FVKESK in the germline V gene.

The CDR3 DNA is TGTGCCAGCAGCTTAGTACTAGCGGCTTCCTACGAGCAGTACTTC. Translation gives CASSLVLAASYEQYF. V gene TRBV7-2 combines with J gene TRBJ2-7; 8 bases line up with TRBD2. Germline loops: CDR1 SGHTA, CDR2 FQGNSA. The CDR3 spans 15 residues. V lost 1 base, J lost 1 base, and 3 bases stayed unmatched. The full variable domain, in which reference TRBV7-2 and TRBJ2-7 provide the parts outside the CDR3, is GAGVSQSPSNKVTEKGKDVELRCDPISGHTALYWYRQSLGQGLEFLIYFQGNSAPDKSGLPSDRFSAERTGGSVSTLTIQRTQQEDSAVYLCASSLVLAASYEQYFGPGTRLTVT.

The rearrangement uses TRBV7-3 and TRBJ1-2; D is perhaps TRBD1 (6 bases). Germline V gives CDR1 SGHTA, CDR2 FQGTGA. V was trimmed by 0 bases and J by 7 bases, leaving 15 bases between them. The CDR3 is 15 residues long. The CDR3 spells CASSLTKGTGSGYTF. In DNA, the CDR3 is TGTGCCAGCAGCTTAACGAAAGGAACAGGGTCTGGCTACACCTTC.

This clone was counted once. The J gene is TRBJ2-7, the V gene TRBV3-1 (or the pseudogene TRBV3-2), with 10 bases matching TRBD1. The V gene end was trimmed by 3 bases and the J gene end by 5 bases; junction bases not matched to a gene: 13. The length of the CDR3 is 17 residues. CDR1 and CDR2 (germline): LGHDT, YNNKEL (reference sequence). The DNA of the CDR3 is TGTGCCAGCAGCCATTTCCCCCCGTGGACAGGGGGAAACGAGCAGTACTTC. It specifies CASSHFPPWTGGNEQYF.

The rearrangement links TRBV25-1 to TRBJ1-4; D call uncertain. Germline loops: CDR1 MGHDK, CDR2 SYGVNS. V was shortened by 3 bases and J by 10 bases, with 9 bases between the two germline ends. CDR3 length: 12 amino acids. CDR3 residues: CASSDGIGKLFF. CDR3 DNA: TGTGCCAGCAGTGACGGGATTGGAAAACTGTTTTTT.

The genes are TRBV10-3 and TRBJ2-1; D may be TRBD2 (6 bases). V was trimmed by 7 bases and J by 6 bases, leaving 16 bases between them. Germline V lookup: CDR1 ENHRY, CDR2 SYGVKD. The CDR3 contains 14 residues. The CDR3 DNA is TGTGCCATCACCCGGGACTCCGCAACCAATGAGCAGTTCTTC. Translation gives CAITRDSATNEQFF.

V usage is TRBV9 and J usage is TRBJ2-5; D might be TRBD1 (7 bases). V was trimmed by 3 bases and J by 1 base, leaving 13 bases between them. The germline V gene has CDR1 SGDLS and CDR2 YYNGEE. The CDR3 length is 15 residues. DNA of the CDR3: TGTGCCAGCAGCGGCAGGGGGAGGCTCCAAGAGACCCAGTACTTC. This encodes CASSGRGRLQETQYF.

The chain recombines TRBV30 with TRBJ1-2; 9 bases fit TRBD1. The CDR3 contains 14 residues. The junction had 8 bases not matched to a gene; V was cut back by 2 bases and J by 7 bases. Looked up from germline, CDR1 is GTSNPN and CDR2 is SVGIG (reference sequence). The CDR3 here is CAWSTGTGLSGYTF. The CDR3 nucleotides read TGTGCCTGGAGTACCGGGACAGGGTTAAGTGGCTACACCTTC. The full variable domain, its missing parts supplied by reference TRBV30 and TRBJ1-2, is SQTIHQWPATLVQPVGSPLSLECTVEGTSNPNLYWYRQAAGRGLQLLFYSVGIGQISSEVPQNLSASRPQDRQFILSSKKLLLSDSGFYLCAWSTGTGLSGYTFGSGTRLTVV.

V gene TRBV11-2 combines with J gene TRBJ1-5; no definite D call. This CDR3 is 13 amino acids long. V was trimmed by 5 bases and J by 1 base, leaving 6 bases between them. Looked up from germline, CDR1 is SGHAT and CDR2 is FQNNGV. The CDR3 loop is CASSAISNQPQHF. For the CDR3, the DNA is TGTGCCAGCAGCGCGATCAGCAATCAGCCCCAGCATTTT.

The gene calls are TRBV10-3 and TRBJ1-2; the D is unclear. Trimming removed 7 bases at V and 2 bases at J, with 17 bases between. Germline V lookup: CDR1 ENHRY, CDR2 SYGVKD. The CDR3 runs 15 residues. The CDR3 coding sequence is TGTGCCATCAACGGGAACGAGAGACTAAACTATGGCTACACCTTC. Translating it yields CAINGNERLNYGYTF.

In its sample, this clone was seen a few times. The chain couples TRBV19 to TRBJ2-1, with 7 bases that match TRBD2. The germline CDR1 and CDR2 sequences are LNHDA and SQIVND (reference sequence). The length of the CDR3 is 12 residues. V was clipped by 10 bases and J by 7 bases; unmatched bases: 7. CDR3 coding DNA: TGTGCCACCCACGGGAGGTTTAATGAGCAGTTCTTC. Translation gives CATHGRFNEQFF.

The rearrangement uses TRBV11-2 and TRBJ2-7, with D perhaps TRBD1 (6 bases). CDR1 and CDR2 (germline): SGHAT, FQNNGV. V dropped 5 bases and J dropped 4 bases, with 12 bases sitting between them. The CDR3 has 13 residues. CDR3 bases: TGTGCCAGCAGCCCCGGGCAGGGGTACGAGCAGTACTTC. Translation gives CASSPGQGYEQYF.

The chain is built from TRBV28 and TRBJ1-6; TRBD1 aligns across 7 bases. The CDR3 runs to 15 residues. The V gene's germline CDR1 is MDHEN and CDR2 SYDVKM. V was pared by 5 bases and J by 3 bases, with 4 bases of the junction left unmatched. Here the CDR3 reads CASSPRTGYNSPLHF. The DNA for the CDR3 is TGTGCCAGCAGTCCGCGGACAGGCTATAATTCACCCCTCCACTTT.

The rearrangement joins TRBV9 to TRBJ2-5; 8 nucleotides line up with TRBD2. J gave up 6 bases and V 0 bases, and 7 bases lay outside the gene matches. Germline loops: CDR1 SGDLS, CDR2 YYNGEE. This CDR3 contains 15 residues. This chain's CDR3 is CASSVASGGLQTQYF. In DNA, the CDR3 is TGTGCCAGCAGCGTAGCGAGCGGGGGTTTACAGACCCAGTACTTC.

The chain couples TRBV6-2 or TRBV6-3 to TRBJ1-4; 10 nucleotides agree with TRBD1. This CDR3 contains 14 residues. Germline loops: CDR1 MNHEY, CDR2 SVGEGT. Trimming cost V 5 bases and J 8 bases; bases outside gene matches: 5. CDR3 bases: TGTGCCAGCAGTAAAGACAGGGGGCGAGAAAAACTGTTTTTT. Translating gives CASSKDRGREKLFF.

This chain links TRBV7-2 with TRBJ2-5; 8 bases are a match to TRBD2. Germline V gene lookup returns CDR1 SGHTA and CDR2 FQGNSA. The CDR3 is made up of 14 amino acids. V lost 5 bases and J lost 1; bases outside the gene matches: 3. CDR3 region: CASSHGLAQETQYF. CDR3 nucleotides: TGTGCCAGCAGCCACGGACTAGCCCAAGAGACCCAGTACTTC.

The J gene is TRBJ2-7, the V gene TRBV5-8; TRBD1 aligns across 9 bases. The V segment lost 3 bases and the J segment 4 bases; nucleotides outside the gene matches: 8. Germline lookup yields CDR1 SGHTS and CDR2 YDEGEE. CDR3 size: 15 residues. As DNA, the CDR3 is TGTGCCAGCAGCTCCTACAGGGGGCCGGGTTACGAGCAGTACTTC. Translation gives CASSSYRGPGYEQYF.

The chain recombines TRBV2 with TRBJ1-2, with 11 bases that match TRBD1. Per germline, CDR1 SNHLY and CDR2 FYNNEI. This CDR3 has 16 amino acids. Germline trimming cut 4 bases from V and 4 bases from J; bases unmatched to any gene: 8. CDR3 region: CASSAQGTGGIYGYTF. The CDR3 DNA is TGTGCCAGCAGTGCCCAAGGGACAGGGGGAATCTATGGCTACACCTTC.

The chain is built from TRBV19 and TRBJ1-1, with 11 nucleotides matching TRBD1. The germline V gene has CDR1 LNHDA and CDR2 SQIVND (reference sequence). Germline trimming cut 5 bases from V and 5 bases from J; bases unmatched to any gene: 7. This CDR3 contains 15 residues. The CDR3 nucleotides are TGTGCCAGTAGTGACCTCGGGACAGGGGGAACTGAAGCTTTCTTT. Protein product: CASSDLGTGGTEAFF. Complete variable domain (other parts from reference TRBV19 and TRBJ1-1): DGGITQSPKYLFRKEGQNVTLSCEQNLNHDAMYWYRQDPGQGLRLIYYSQIVNDFQKGDIAEGYSVSREKKESFPLTVTSAQKNPTAFYLCASSDLGTGGTEAFFGQGTRLTVV.

This clone was found a few times. This chain links TRBV5-1 with TRBJ1-2; 7 nucleotides match TRBD1. CDR1 is SGHRS, CDR2 YFSETQ, per germline. The CDR3 is made up of 11 amino acids. The junction had 4 bases not matched to a gene; V was cut back by 7 bases and J by 7 bases. For the CDR3, the DNA is TGCGCCAGCCGACAGGGCTCTGGCTACACCTTC. Translated, it gives CASRQGSGYTF.

The rearrangement links TRBV19 to TRBJ1-1; 7 bases fit TRBD1. CDR1 LNHDA and CDR2 SQIVND come from the germline V gene (reference sequence). This CDR3 contains 14 residues. V was pared by 2 bases and J by 4 bases, with 4 bases of the junction left unmatched. The CDR3 is CASSIRAGGTEAFF. In DNA form, the CDR3 reads TGTGCCAGTAGTATACGGGCAGGGGGCACTGAAGCTTTCTTT.

For this clone: At one of its ends the junction is not consistent with the germline gene, which may arise from a read error. V is TRBV12-3 or TRBV12-4 and J is TRBJ2-1; 9 positions match TRBD1. The length of the CDR3 is 13 residues. As DNA, the CDR3 is TGTGCCACCAGTCAGGACAGGGGAAATGAGCAGTTCTTC. It encodes CATSQDRGNEQFF.

The chain links TRBV2 to TRBJ1-3, with D possibly TRBD1 on 5 matching bases. The CDR3 consists of 14 residues. Germline CDR1 reads SNHLY; CDR2 reads FYNNEI. Trimming cost V 6 bases and J 4 bases, with 13 bases left between them. The CDR3 nucleotides read TGTGCCAGCAGGGTACAGGTCGGAGGAAACACCATATATTTT. Protein: CASRVQVGGNTIYF.

This chain connects TRBV5-1 to TRBJ2-1; 8 bases map to TRBD2. CDR1 and CDR2 (germline): SGHRS, YFSETQ. The CDR3 has 14 residues. J gave up 4 bases and V 5 bases, and 5 bases lay outside the gene matches. The DNA of the CDR3 is TGCGCCAGCAGGACAACTAGCGGATACAATGAGCAGTTCTTC. Translating gives CASRTTSGYNEQFF.

This clone turned up a few times. The rearrangement joins TRBV4-1 to TRBJ2-1; 11 bases are shared with TRBD2. Per germline, CDR1 MGHRA and CDR2 YSYEKL. This CDR3 spans 16 amino acids. V shed 3 bases, J shed 4 bases, and the junction held 5 bases outside the gene matches. The chain's CDR3 is CASSQLGLAAYNEQFF. The DNA for the CDR3 is TGCGCCAGCAGCCAGTTGGGACTAGCGGCTTACAATGAGCAGTTCTTC.

CDR3: CASSVIGEGRGYGYTF. For the CDR3, the DNA is TGTGCCAGCAGCGTTATAGGTGAAGGGCGGGGCTATGGCTACACCTTC. The chain combines TRBV9 with TRBJ1-2, with D hard to call. The CDR3 is 16 residues long. V was pared by 2 bases and J by 4 bases, with 18 bases between. Germline CDR1 is SGDLS and CDR2 is YYNGEE.

This clone was found once. This chain uses TRBV6-6 with TRBJ2-5, with 9 positions matching TRBD1. CDR1 MNHNY and CDR2 SVGAGI come from the germline V gene (reference sequence). This CDR3 is built from 14 residues. V lost 5 bases and J lost 5; bases outside the gene matches: 6. The CDR3 nucleotides are TGTGCCAGCAGTAGGACAGGGGATACGGAGACCCAGTACTTC. Translating gives CASSRTGDTETQYF.

This clone was picked up a small number of times. This chain connects TRBV27 to TRBJ2-7, with D perhaps matching TRBD2 (5 bases). Trimming cost V 2 bases and J 3 bases, with 5 bases left between them. This CDR3 has 12 residues. CDR1 and CDR2 (germline): MNHEY, SMNVEV (reference sequence). CDR3 in DNA: TGTGCCAGCAGTTTAGAGGGCTACGAGCAGTACTTC. This encodes CASSLEGYEQYF.